Sequencing of this T cell receptor (beta chain) was carried out in a study of CD8 T cells in Susac syndrome. Whole-study context: Intravenous immunoglobulin alone or corticosteroids were being given to patients with Susac syndrome at blood draw, unless they were therapy-naive.

CDR1 is SGDLS, CDR2 YYNGEE, per germline. V was cut by 3 bases and J by 5 bases, with 16 bases left in between. CDR3 length: 15 amino acids. The authors reverse transcribed 0.5 to 1 ug RNA with random hexamers. TCRdb reprocessed the immunoSEQ multiplex PCR reads via MiXCR and lists one record per CDR3 protein. The sample contains around 200,000 distinct CDR3 sequences, about 95% of which appear only once. CD8+ and CD4+ T cells from blood underwent TCR beta sequencing. Purification of the CD8+ and CD4+ T cells relied on negative isolation, and TEMRA cells underwent FACS enrichment. This sequence was found in a human donor with Susac syndrome. V is TRBV9 and J is TRBJ2-3, with D perhaps matching TRBD2 (6 bases). Sequencing was carried out using CD8+ T cells from PBMCs. The CDR3: CASSAPGGGGDTQYF. The CDR3 nucleotides read TGTGCCAGCAGCGCACCCGGGGGTGGGGGAGATACGCAGTATTTT.